Described below is a single TCR beta chain sequence and its context. V lost 0 bases and J lost 0, with 6 bases in between. Germline CDR1 reads SGHRS; CDR2 reads YFSETQ. This CDR3 is built from 14 residues. This entry belongs to a study of blood T cell repertoires in COVID-19. Each participant's cohort was designated according to participant-reported clinical history. Some clones are missing from TCRdb's copy, which holds only in-frame ones; the method was immunoSEQ multiplex PCR. This sample has a few hundred thousand clones; approximately 89% occur once, and the top ten carry around 1.2%. The TCR was taken from a woman aged 35 to 49 with acute COVID-19. Sequencing was performed on PBMCs or T cells enriched from blood (not recorded which). This chain links TRBV5-1 with TRBJ2-5; D perhaps matches TRBD2 (5 bases). The CDR3 is CASSLGTYQETQYF. CDR3 DNA: TGCGCCAGCAGCTTGGGGACTTACCAAGAGACCCAGTACTTC.